A single T cell receptor beta chain is shown here with its context. With 1 base clipped from V and 9 bases from J, the junction kept 12 bases outside the gene matches. CDR3 length equals 17 residues. CDR1 and CDR2 (germline): SEHNR, FQNEAQ (reference sequence). The data stem from a study of blood T cell repertoires in COVID-19. Grouping used clinical history reported by participants in a survey and questionnaire. The protocol was immunoSEQ multiplex PCR, while the TCRdb copy is restricted to in-frame clones and leaves out a portion. The table has 200,000 to 250,000 clones, 84% seen once. The source material was PBMCs or T cells enriched from blood (not recorded which). The clonotype comes from a woman in her thirties or forties who had recovered from COVID-19. This rearrangement joins TRBV7-9 to TRBJ1-6; 7 bases agree with TRBD1. The CDR3 DNA is TGTGCCAGCAGCTTAGGGACAGGCTCCTCTCAGGGTTCACCCCTCCACTTT. This codes for CASSLGTGSSQGSPLHF.